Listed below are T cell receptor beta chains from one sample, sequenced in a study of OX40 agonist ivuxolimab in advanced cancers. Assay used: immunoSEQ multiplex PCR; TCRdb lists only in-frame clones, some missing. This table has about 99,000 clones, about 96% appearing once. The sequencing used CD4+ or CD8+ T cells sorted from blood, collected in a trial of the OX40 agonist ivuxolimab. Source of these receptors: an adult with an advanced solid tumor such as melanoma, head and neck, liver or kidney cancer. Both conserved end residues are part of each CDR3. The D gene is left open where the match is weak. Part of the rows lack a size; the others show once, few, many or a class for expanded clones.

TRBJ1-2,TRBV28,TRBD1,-,CASSSFIDRTGKGPSQYGYTF,TGTGCCAGCAGTTCCTTTATCGATAGGACAGGGAAGGGGCCGTCTCAATATGGCTACACCTTC
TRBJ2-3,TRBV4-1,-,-,CASSQEGHPSTDTQYF,TGCGCCAGCAGCCAAGAGGGACATCCAAGCACAGATACGCAGTATTTT
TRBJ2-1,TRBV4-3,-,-,CASSHSVSNSYNEQFF,TGCGCCAGCAGCCATTCTGTATCAAACTCCTACAATGAGCAGTTCTTC
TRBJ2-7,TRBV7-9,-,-,CASSLKGYSYEQYF,TGTGCCAGCAGCTTAAAGGGCTACTCCTACGAGCAGTACTTC
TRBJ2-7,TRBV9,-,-,CASSVVDGTYEQYF,TGTGCCAGCAGCGTAGTTGACGGCACCTACGAGCAGTACTTC
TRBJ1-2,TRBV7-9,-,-,CASSPVDFYGYTF,TGTGCCAGCAGCCCGGTAGATTTCTATGGCTACACCTTC
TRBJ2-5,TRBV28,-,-,CASRPLNGKGRETQYF,TGTGCCAGCAGGCCCTTGAACGGGAAGGGGCGAGAGACCCAGTACTTC
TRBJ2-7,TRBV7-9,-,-,CASSWPQTGNERDEQYF,TGTGCCAGCAGCTGGCCTCAGACAGGCAATGAAAGGGACGAGCAGTACTTC
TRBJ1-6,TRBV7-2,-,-,CASSLDAGYSPLHF,TGTGCCAGCAGCTTAGATGCGGGTTATTCACCCCTCCACTTT
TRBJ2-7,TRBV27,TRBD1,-,CASSFSGGSYEQYF,TGTGCCAGCAGTTTCTCAGGGGGCTCCTACGAGCAGTACTTC
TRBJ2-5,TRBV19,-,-,CASSIGVRDLETQYF,TGTGCCAGTAGTATAGGTGTTCGGGATTTGGAGACCCAGTACTTC
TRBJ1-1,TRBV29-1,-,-,CSVTRELRPEAFF,TGCAGCGTAACCCGGGAGTTGCGGCCTGAAGCTTTCTTT
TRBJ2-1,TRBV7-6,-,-,CASSPLGNEQFF,TGTGCCAGCAGCCCACTAGGCAATGAGCAGTTCTTC
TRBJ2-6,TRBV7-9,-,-,CASSMTGSGANVLTF,TGTGCCAGCAGCATGACAGGCTCTGGGGCCAACGTCCTGACTTTC
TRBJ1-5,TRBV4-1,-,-,CASSQDVTPQPQHF,TGCGCCAGCAGCCAAGATGTGACGCCTCAGCCCCAGCATTTT
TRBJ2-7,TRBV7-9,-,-,CASSLEDGNLYEQYF,TGTGCCAGCAGCTTAGAGGACGGAAACCTTTACGAGCAGTACTTC
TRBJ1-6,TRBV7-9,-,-,CASTQQGNYNSPLHF,TGTGCCAGCACCCAGCAGGGGAACTATAATTCACCCCTCCACTTT
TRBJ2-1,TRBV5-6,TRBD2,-,CASRTGLGGGYNEQFF,TGTGCCAGCAGAACGGGACTAGGTGGAGGCTACAATGAGCAGTTCTTC
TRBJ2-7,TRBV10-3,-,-,CAISGDRDRPSGRHSYEQYF,TGTGCCATCAGCGGAGATAGGGACAGGCCGAGCGGGAGGCACTCCTACGAGCAGTACTTC
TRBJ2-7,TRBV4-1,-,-,CASSQAGYRDYEQYF,TGCGCCAGCAGCCAAGCGGGCTATAGGGACTACGAGCAGTACTTC
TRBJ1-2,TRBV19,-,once,CASSIQMGGYTF,TGTGCCAGTAGTATACAGATGGGCGGCTACACCTTC
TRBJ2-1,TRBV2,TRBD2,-,CASSTGTSGGDEQFF,TGTGCCAGCAGTACCGGGACTAGCGGGGGGGATGAGCAGTTCTTC
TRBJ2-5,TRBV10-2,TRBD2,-,CASSDFAGGETQYF,TGCGCCAGCAGTGATTTTGCGGGAGGGGAGACCCAGTACTTC
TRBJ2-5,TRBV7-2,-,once,CASSLAMYQETQYF,TGTGCCAGCAGCTTAGCAATGTACCAAGAGACCCAGTACTTC
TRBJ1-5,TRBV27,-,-,CATGGGGQPQHF,TGCGCCACTGGGGGGGGCGGTCAGCCCCAGCATTTT
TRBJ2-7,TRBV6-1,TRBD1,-,CASRWGTGLDEQYF,TGTGCCAGCAGGTGGGGGACAGGGTTAGACGAGCAGTACTTC
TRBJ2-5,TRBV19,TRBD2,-,CASSIGEGIQETQYF,TGTGCCAGTAGTATAGGGGAGGGGATTCAAGAGACCCAGTACTTC
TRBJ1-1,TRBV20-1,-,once,CSAIINTEAFF,TGCAGTGCTATAATCAACACTGAAGCTTTCTTT
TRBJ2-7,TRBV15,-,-,CATSRPTDLAYEQYF,TGTGCCACCAGCAGACCGACGGATTTAGCCTACGAGCAGTACTTC
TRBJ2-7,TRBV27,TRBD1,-,CASSLRAGGGYEQYF,TGTGCCAGCAGTTTAAGGGCAGGGGGCGGCTACGAGCAGTACTTC
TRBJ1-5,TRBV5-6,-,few,CASSLASNQPQHF,TGTGCCAGCAGCTTGGCATCCAATCAGCCCCAGCATTTT
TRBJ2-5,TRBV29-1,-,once,CSVVGGAETQYF,TGCAGCGTTGTGGGGGGAGCAGAGACCCAGTACTTC
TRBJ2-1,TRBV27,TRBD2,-,CASSLPGLAGPHNEQFF,TGTGCCAGCAGTCTCCCGGGACTAGCGGGACCGCACAATGAGCAGTTCTTC
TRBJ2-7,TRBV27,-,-,CASSFRPDGSLGSYEQYF,TGTGCCAGCAGTTTTAGACCAGACGGGAGTCTTGGTTCCTACGAGCAGTACTTC
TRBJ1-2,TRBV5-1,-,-,CASSLAPGNGYTF,TGCGCCAGCAGCTTGGCCCCGGGGAATGGCTACACCTTC
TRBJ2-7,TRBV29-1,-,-,CSVDQQGEQYF,TGCAGCGTTGACCAACAAGGCGAGCAGTACTTC
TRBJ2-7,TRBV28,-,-,CASSHGASSYEQYF,TGTGCCAGCAGTCATGGGGCTTCTTCCTACGAGCAGTACTTC
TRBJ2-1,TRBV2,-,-,CASSARGAPGQFF,TGTGCCAGCAGTGCCCGTGGGGCCCCGGGGCAGTTCTTC
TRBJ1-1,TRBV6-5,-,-,CASSYLGARDTEAFF,TGTGCCAGCAGTTACTTGGGGGCCCGGGACACTGAAGCTTTCTTT
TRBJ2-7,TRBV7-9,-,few,CASSLGDTEDF,TGTGCCAGCAGCTTGGGGGACACCGAGGACTTC
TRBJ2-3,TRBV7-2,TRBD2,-,CASSLGGGLHTQYF,TGTGCCAGCAGCTTAGGGGGGGGACTTCATACGCAGTATTTT
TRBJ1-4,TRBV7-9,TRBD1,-,CASSRQGTNEKLFF,TGTGCCAGCAGCCGACAGGGAACTAATGAAAAACTGTTTTTT
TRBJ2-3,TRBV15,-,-,CATRAGGTDTQYF,TGTGCCACCCGAGCAGGGGGCACAGATACGCAGTATTTT
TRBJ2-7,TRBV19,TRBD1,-,CASRDRDRAPYEQYF,TGTGCCAGTAGGGACCGGGACAGGGCTCCCTACGAGCAGTACTTC
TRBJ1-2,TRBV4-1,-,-,CASSQEGLGDGYTF,TGCGCCAGCAGCCAAGAGGGTCTGGGTGATGGCTACACCTTC
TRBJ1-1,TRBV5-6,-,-,CASSLGGVTEAFF,TGTGCCAGCAGCTTGGGGGGCGTCACTGAAGCTTTCTTT
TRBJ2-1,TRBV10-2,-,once,CASSVPFEQFF,TGCGCCAGCAGTGTCCCCTTTGAGCAGTTCTTC
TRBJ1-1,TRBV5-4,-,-,CASSLKGVTEAFF,TGTGCCAGCAGCTTGAAGGGTGTCACTGAAGCTTTCTTT
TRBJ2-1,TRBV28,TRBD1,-,CASRDRGTNEQFF,TGTGCCAGCCGGGACAGGGGAACAAATGAGCAGTTCTTC
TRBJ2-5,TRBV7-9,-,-,CASSFPGRETQYF,TGTGCCAGCAGCTTCCCAGGGAGAGAGACCCAGTACTTC
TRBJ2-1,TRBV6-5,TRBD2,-,CASSPGLAGPNEQFF,TGTGCCAGCAGTCCAGGACTAGCGGGTCCTAATGAGCAGTTCTTC
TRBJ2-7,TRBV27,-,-,CASSLRFNTYEQYF,TGTGCCAGCAGTTTAAGGTTTAATACCTACGAGCAGTACTTC
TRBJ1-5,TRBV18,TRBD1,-,CASSFTGTGGLNQPQHF,TGTGCCAGCTCATTTACCGGGACAGGGGGCCTCAATCAGCCCCAGCATTTT
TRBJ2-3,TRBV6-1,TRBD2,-,CASSEDLAGGVTDTQYF,TGTGCCAGCAGTGAAGACCTAGCGGGGGGGGTCACAGATACGCAGTATTTT
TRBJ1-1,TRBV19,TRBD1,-,CASSEGAGRTEAFF,TGTGCCAGTAGTGAGGGGGCAGGGCGAACTGAAGCTTTCTTT
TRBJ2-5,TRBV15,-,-,CATSRSREETQYF,TGTGCCACCAGCCGATCGCGGGAAGAGACCCAGTACTTC
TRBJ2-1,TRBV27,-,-,CASSRATYNEQFF,TGTGCCAGCAGCAGGGCTACCTACAATGAGCAGTTCTTC
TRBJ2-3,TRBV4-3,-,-,CASSHGAATSTDTQYF,TGCGCCAGCAGCCACGGCGCGGCTACTAGCACAGATACGCAGTATTTT
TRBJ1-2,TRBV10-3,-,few,CAISEQEDYGYTF,TGTGCCATCAGTGAGCAGGAAGACTATGGCTACACCTTC
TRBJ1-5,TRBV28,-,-,CASSSPPRVSRNQPQHF,TGTGCCAGCAGTTCTCCTCCCAGGGTGTCTAGGAATCAGCCCCAGCATTTT